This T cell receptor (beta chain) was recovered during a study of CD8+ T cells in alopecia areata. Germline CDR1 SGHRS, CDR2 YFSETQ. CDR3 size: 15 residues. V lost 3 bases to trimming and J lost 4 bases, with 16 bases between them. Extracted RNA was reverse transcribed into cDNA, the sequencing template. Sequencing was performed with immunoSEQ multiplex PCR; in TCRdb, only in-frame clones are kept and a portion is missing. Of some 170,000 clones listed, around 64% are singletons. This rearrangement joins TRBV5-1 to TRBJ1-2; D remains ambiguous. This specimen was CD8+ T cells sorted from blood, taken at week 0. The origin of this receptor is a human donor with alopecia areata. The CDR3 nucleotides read TGCGCCAGCAGCTCCGTGGGTTCAGCCTTCTATGGCTACACCTTC. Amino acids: CASSSVGSAFYGYTF.